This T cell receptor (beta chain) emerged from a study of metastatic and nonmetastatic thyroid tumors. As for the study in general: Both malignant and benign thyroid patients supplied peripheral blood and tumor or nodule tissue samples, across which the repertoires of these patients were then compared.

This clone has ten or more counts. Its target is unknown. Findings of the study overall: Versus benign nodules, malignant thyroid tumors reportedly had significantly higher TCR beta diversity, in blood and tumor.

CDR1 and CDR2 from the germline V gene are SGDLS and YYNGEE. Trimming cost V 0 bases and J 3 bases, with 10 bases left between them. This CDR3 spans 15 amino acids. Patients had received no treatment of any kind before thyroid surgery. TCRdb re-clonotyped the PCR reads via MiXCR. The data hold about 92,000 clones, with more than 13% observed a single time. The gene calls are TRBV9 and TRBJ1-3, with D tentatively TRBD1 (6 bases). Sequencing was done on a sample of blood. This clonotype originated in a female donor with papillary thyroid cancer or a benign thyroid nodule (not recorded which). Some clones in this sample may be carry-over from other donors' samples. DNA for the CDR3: TGTGCCAGCAGCGTAGGGGGCAGGGGTGGAAACACCATATATTTT. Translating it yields CASSVGGRGGNTIYF. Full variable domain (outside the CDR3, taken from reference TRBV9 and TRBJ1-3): DSGVTQTPKHLITATGQRVTLRCSPRSGDLSVYWYQQSLDQGLQFLIQYYNGEERAKGNILERFSAQQFPDLHSELNLSSLELGDSALYFCASSVGGRGGNTIYFGEGSWLTVV.